A single sample is the source of the 32 T cell receptor beta chains below, sequenced in a study of a mutant IDH1 vaccine in newly diagnosed glioma (dated by TCRdb to the early 2020s). Antigen specificity for these receptors is unknown. The label giving this sample's time point can be read as: week 11, during vaccination. Each vaccine dose was 300 ug of a 20-mer mutant IDH1 peptide in Montanide, given subcutaneously with topical imiquimod. Library preparation was by the immunoSEQ multiplex PCR assay. This is the immuneACCESS table as TCRdb keeps it, with only in-frame sequences that have V and J called. A part of the clones is gone; compared with another copy, unresolved V genes explain less than half, and the rest is unexplained. The sample profile shows some 60,000 clones; approximately 80% of them were found once. Roughly 3.6% of the sample lies in the top ten. The sample was PBMCs, taken from a glioma patient whose treatment included an IDH1 peptide vaccine. The receptor source for this set is a man aged 25-45 years with glioma.

This chain joins TRBV5-1 and TRBJ2-2; 8 bases align to TRBD1. The CDR3 totals 13 residues. The V gene's germline CDR1 is SGHRS and CDR2 YFSETQ. Trimming removed 4 bases from V and 7 bases from J; junction bases left unmatched: 3. For the CDR3, the DNA is TGCGCCAGCAGCGGACAGGGTCTCGGGGAGCTGTTTTTT. Its protein is CASSGQGLGELFF.

This clone has just a few counts. The chain uses TRBV7-3 and TRBJ1-1; the D gene is possibly TRBD1 (5 bases). In germline, CDR1 is SGHTA, CDR2 FQGTGA. V dropped 5 bases and J dropped 5 bases, with 12 bases sitting between them. CDR3 length equals 13 residues. DNA of the CDR3: TGTGCCAGCAGCCGGGGGATGGGGACTGAAGCTTTCTTT. Its protein is CASSRGMGTEAFF.

V and J are TRBV25-1 and TRBJ1-1; the D is unclear. The CDR3 spans 15 residues. Trimming took 1 base from V and 0 from J, leaving 9 bases between them. Per germline, CDR1 MGHDK and CDR2 SYGVNS. CDR3 residues: CASSESGRMNTEAFF. For the CDR3, the DNA is TGTGCCAGCAGTGAATCGGGGAGAATGAACACTGAAGCTTTCTTT.

The CDR3 sequence: CATSRDSSYEQYF. Written as DNA, the CDR3 is TGTGCCACCAGCAGAGATTCCTCCTACGAGCAGTACTTC. The gene calls are TRBV15 and TRBJ2-7; D not certain. The CDR3 runs to 13 residues. Trimming left V 0 bases short and J 0 bases short, with 3 bases between. Germline-derived CDR1 and CDR2 are LNHNV and YYDKDF (reference sequence).

Points on this clone: The same CDR3 also results from other DNA sequences found in this sample. J is TRBJ1-2 and V is TRBV20-1; D call uncertain. Trimming shortened V by 5 bases and J by 2 bases, and 6 bases separated the two germline ends. The CDR3 consists of 11 residues. CDR1 and CDR2 (germline): DFQATT, SNEGSKA (reference sequence). CDR3 nucleotide sequence: TGCAGTGCTTCCAACAACTATGGCTACACCTTC. This gives the protein CSASNNYGYTF.

V usage is TRBV5-4 and J usage is TRBJ2-1; 10 bases map to TRBD1. The CDR3 has 16 amino acids. The ends lost 3 bases at V and 5 bases at J; junction bases unmatched: 8. Germline V CDR1 and CDR2: SGHNT, YYREEE (reference sequence). CDR3 in amino acids: CASSSEPGTGDNEQFF. The CDR3 DNA reads TGTGCCAGCAGCTCAGAACCGGGGACAGGGGACAATGAGCAGTTCTTC.

V usage is TRBV2 and J usage is TRBJ2-1; 10 bases map to TRBD2. The junction had 5 bases not matched to a gene; V was cut back by 8 bases and J by 1 base. CDR1 is SNHLY and CDR2 is FYNNEI in the germline V gene. The CDR3 is 15 amino acids. DNA for the CDR3: TGTGCCAGCGGTAGCGGGAGGACGTCCTACAATGAGCAGTTCTTC. Protein sequence: CASGSGRTSYNEQFF.

This clone was recorded only once. The CDR3 loop reads CASRLDGDYGYTF. As DNA, the CDR3 is TGTGCCAGCAGGTTGGACGGGGACTATGGCTACACCTTC. This chain links TRBV6-5 with TRBJ1-2; D not resolved. The CDR3 spans 13 residues. Germline CDR1 reads MNHEY; CDR2 reads SVGAGI. V dropped 6 bases and J dropped 3 bases, with 11 bases sitting between them.

This chain links TRBV27 with TRBJ2-5, with D possibly being TRBD1 (5 bases). This CDR3 is built from 14 residues. Germline values: CDR1 MNHEY, CDR2 SMNVEV (reference sequence). V lost 4 bases and J 5 bases, leaving 14 bases between the germline ends. CDR3 nucleotide sequence: TGTGCCAGCAGTTACAAAAGGGGTCGGGAGACCCAGTACTTC. The encoded protein is CASSYKRGRETQYF.

This clone came up once. This chain joins TRBV6-5 and TRBJ2-3; 11 nucleotides align to TRBD2. Germline V gene lookup returns CDR1 MNHEY and CDR2 SVGAGI. The CDR3 sequence is 14 residues long. V was clipped by 6 bases and J by 6 bases; unmatched bases: 5. The CDR3 DNA follows: TGTGCCAGCAGGGTAGCGGGGGGGCGGGATACGCAGTATTTT. This gives the protein CASRVAGGRDTQYF.

The rearrangement joins TRBV30 to TRBJ1-3; 9 bases line up with TRBD1. This CDR3 is 16 amino acids long. Trimming removed 1 base from V and 9 bases from J; junction bases left unmatched: 13. Germline lookup yields CDR1 GTSNPN and CDR2 SVGIG (reference sequence). Here the CDR3 DNA reads TGTGCCTGGAGTGATCCCGGACAGGGGTTCCCTAGCACCATATATTTT. It translates to CAWSDPGQGFPSTIYF.

This chain joins TRBV15 and TRBJ1-4; unclear D gene. This CDR3 region has 15 residues. Per the germline V gene, CDR1 is LNHNV and CDR2 is YYDKDF (reference sequence). Trimming shortened V by 0 bases and J by 8 bases, and 13 bases separated the two germline ends. CDR3 loop: CATSRDRARREKLFF. The CDR3 DNA follows: TGTGCCACCAGCAGAGATAGGGCAAGGAGGGAAAAACTGTTTTTT.

The chain is built from TRBV2 and TRBJ2-5; D may be TRBD1 or TRBD2 (5 bases each). Per the germline V gene, CDR1 is SNHLY and CDR2 is FYNNEI. The germline V and J ends were trimmed by 8 bases and 0 bases, with 13 bases remaining between them. The length of the CDR3 is 14 residues. CDR3 residues: CASYRDPNQETQYF. In nucleotides, the CDR3 is TGTGCCAGCTACCGGGACCCCAACCAAGAGACCCAGTACTTC.

J is TRBJ2-7 and V is TRBV27; TRBD1 might be the D (9 bases). V was pared by 6 bases and J by 9 bases, with 18 bases between. Germline CDR1 reads MNHEY; CDR2 reads SMNVEV (reference sequence). There are 13 residues in the CDR3. In DNA, the CDR3 is TGTGCCAGCAGACAGGGGGCACGGGGGGGGCAGTACTTC. This sequence encodes CASRQGARGGQYF.

V is TRBV5-1 and J is TRBJ1-6; 10 bases match TRBD1. The CDR3 is 15 residues long. Germline V gene data show CDR1 as SGHRS and CDR2 as YFSETQ. With 0 bases clipped from V and 7 bases from J, the junction kept 1 base outside the gene matches. The CDR3 DNA follows: TGCGCCAGCAGCTTGGAGGGACAGGGGAATTCACCCCTCCACTTT. Its translation is CASSLEGQGNSPLHF. Combining the CDR3 with reference TRBV5-1 and TRBJ1-6 gives the whole variable domain KAGVTQTPRYLIKTRGQQVTLSCSPISGHRSVSWYQQTPGQGLQFLFEYFSETQRNKGNFPGRFSGRQFSNSRSEMNVSTLELGDSALYLCASSLEGQGNSPLHFGNGTRLTVT.

The rearrangement joins TRBV7-6 to TRBJ2-2, with a possible D match to TRBD2 (5 bases). The V end lost 11 bases, the J end lost 7 bases, and 11 bases lay between the germline ends. The CDR3 runs to 11 residues. Germline CDR1 reads SGHVS; CDR2 reads FNYEAQ. The CDR3 DNA reads TGTGCCGCTACGGCGGGCGGGGAGCTGTTTTTT. This gives the protein CAATAGGELFF.

The chain uses TRBV6-1 and TRBJ1-4; the match to TRBD1 covers 9 bases. With 5 bases clipped from V and 4 bases from J, the junction kept 5 bases outside the gene matches. The germline V gene encodes CDR1 MNHNS and CDR2 SASEGT. CDR3 size: 15 residues. In DNA form, the CDR3 reads TGTGCCAGCAGTATGGGGACAGGGAGTAATGAAAAACTGTTTTTT. Translated: CASSMGTGSNEKLFF.

This sequence joins TRBV18 and TRBJ2-7, with D perhaps TRBD2 (6 bases). CDR1 and CDR2 (germline): KGHSH, LQKENI. V was trimmed by 2 bases and J by 6 bases, leaving 20 bases between them. This CDR3 has 16 residues. The CDR3 DNA is TGTGCCAGCTCACCAAACTACGGGACGGCCGGGGGCGAGCAGTACTTC. Protein product: CASSPNYGTAGGEQYF.

This sequence joins TRBV6-1 and TRBJ2-1; the match to TRBD2 covers 13 bases. The CDR3 is 17 residues long. Trimming at V came to 2 bases and at J to 9 bases, leaving 10 bases not matched to a gene. Germline V gene data show CDR1 as MNHNS and CDR2 as SASEGT. The CDR3 DNA reads TGTGCCAGCAGTGAATTTAGACTAGCGGGAGGTAGGGGTGAGCAGTTCTTC. Its translation is CASSEFRLAGGRGEQFF.

The genes are TRBV19 and TRBJ2-3, with D perhaps matching TRBD1 (6 bases). V shed 6 bases and J shed 1 base, with 11 bases lying between them. In germline, CDR1 is LNHDA, CDR2 SQIVND (reference sequence). This CDR3 region has 14 residues. The CDR3 DNA reads TGTGCCAGTAGCCCCGAGGGGGGCACAGATACGCAGTATTTT. It yields the protein CASSPEGGTDTQYF.

V and J are TRBV19 and TRBJ2-3; D is possibly TRBD1 or TRBD2 (5 bases each). The germline CDR1 and CDR2 sequences are LNHDA and SQIVND (reference sequence). Trimming took 5 bases from V and 4 from J, leaving 13 bases between them. The CDR3 is made up of 14 amino acids. The CDR3 reads CASSWGISADTQYF. Written as DNA, the CDR3 is TGTGCCAGTAGTTGGGGGATTAGCGCAGATACGCAGTATTTT.

The rearrangement uses TRBV11-2 and TRBJ2-7, with D maybe TRBD2 (7 bases). Looked up from germline, CDR1 is SGHAT and CDR2 is FQNNGV. V dropped 2 bases and J dropped 6 bases, with 11 bases sitting between them. The CDR3 has 13 amino acids. This CDR3 reads CASSLRGAGEQYF. CDR3 DNA: TGTGCCAGCAGCTTACGGGGGGCCGGCGAGCAGTACTTC. The variable domain in full, with the rest retrieved from reference TRBV11-2 and TRBJ2-7, is EAGVAQSPRYKIIEKRQSVAFWCNPISGHATLYWYQQILGQGPKLLIQFQNNGVVDDSQLPKDRFSAERLKGVDSTLKIQPAKLEDSAVYLCASSLRGAGEQYFGPGTRLTVT.

V usage is TRBV6-1 and J usage is TRBJ1-5, with TRBD1 matching 10 bases. The CDR3 contains 15 residues. The trim removed 6 bases at V and 1 base at J, leaving 3 bases unmatched. CDR1 MNHNS and CDR2 SASEGT come from the germline V gene. The CDR3 DNA sequence: TGTGCCAGCAGACCGGGACAGGGGAGCAATCAGCCCCAGCATTTT. It yields the protein CASRPGQGSNQPQHF.

The gene calls are TRBV27 and TRBJ1-4; 8 bases match TRBD1. Germline loops: CDR1 MNHEY, CDR2 SMNVEV (reference sequence). CDR3 size: 15 residues. Trimming at V came to 2 bases and at J to 2 bases, leaving 1 base not matched to a gene. CDR3 in DNA: TGTGCCAGCAGTTTACAGGGGGCTACTAATGAAAAACTGTTTTTT. It codes for CASSLQGATNEKLFF.

This sequence joins TRBV7-2 and TRBJ1-3, with D uncertain. The germline CDR1 and CDR2 sequences are SGHTA and FQGNSA. Trimming pared 3 bases from V and 4 bases from J, leaving 13 bases between. CDR3 length: 15 amino acids. The CDR3 DNA reads as TGTGCCAGCAGCTTCTTCACCGCGGGAGGAAACACCATATATTTT. This translates into CASSFFTAGGNTIYF.

CDR3 protein: CATSRLPGLAGGSWNEQFF. CDR3 sequence (DNA): TGTGCCACCAGCAGACTCCCGGGACTAGCGGGGGGATCGTGGAATGAGCAGTTCTTC. V and J are TRBV15 and TRBJ2-1; TRBD2 aligns across 15 bases. CDR3 length: 19 residues. Germline assignment: CDR1 LNHNV and CDR2 YYDKDF (reference sequence). Trimming removed 2 bases from V and 7 bases from J; junction bases left unmatched: 12.

V is TRBV30 and J is TRBJ2-7; tentative D call: TRBD1 (6 bases). With 1 base removed from V and 4 bases from J, the gap between germline ends came to 14 bases. CDR1 GTSNPN and CDR2 SVGIG come from the germline V gene (reference sequence). The CDR3 has 14 residues. The CDR3 bases are TGTGCCTGGAGTGCGGCAGGGGCCTTGTACGAGCAGTACTTC. Its translation is CAWSAAGALYEQYF. Full variable domain (rest looked up from reference TRBV30 and TRBJ2-7): SQTIHQWPATLVQPVGSPLSLECTVEGTSNPNLYWYRQAAGRGLQLLFYSVGIGQISSEVPQNLSASRPQDRQFILSSKKLLLSDSGFYLCAWSAAGALYEQYFGPGTRLTVT.

The chain carries TRBV19 and TRBJ1-2, with D unresolved. Germline-derived CDR1 and CDR2 are LNHDA and SQIVND (reference sequence). V lost 8 bases to trimming and J lost 1 base, with 23 bases between them. The CDR3 length is 17 residues. CDR3 in amino acids: CASHPLVVDSYNYGYTF. The CDR3 nucleotides read TGTGCCAGTCACCCTCTTGTGGTGGACTCCTATAACTATGGCTACACCTTC.

The gene calls are TRBV21-1 and TRBJ1-3. TRBV21-1 is listed as a pseudogene. The CDR3 is 16 residues long. The DNA of the CDR3 is TGTGCCAGCAGCAAAGGGAGGGGAAGTGCTCGAAACACCATATATTTT. This encodes CASSKGRGSARNTIYF.

V usage is TRBV10-3 and J usage is TRBJ2-5; 11 bases are shared with TRBD1. The DNA end favors TRBJ2-7, so the J call may be wrong. This CDR3 spans 12 amino acids. Germline V gene data show CDR1 as ENHRY and CDR2 as SYGVKD. The chain's CDR3 is CAIGTGGYEQYF. For the CDR3, the DNA is TGTGCCATTGGGACAGGGGGTTACGAGCAGTACTTC.

Of note for this clone: Within the sample, other DNA sequences also encode this same CDR3. The chain has TRBV7-8 and TRBJ2-5; TRBD2 matches at 14 bases. The CDR3 has 15 amino acids. Trimming cost V 5 bases and J 5 bases; bases outside gene matches: 4. From germline, CDR1 is SGHVS and CDR2 FQNEAQ. CDR3 in DNA: TGTGCCAGCAGCGAGACTAGCGGGGGGGTTGAGACCCAGTACTTC. Encoded protein: CASSETSGGVETQYF.

The V gene is TRBV30, the J gene TRBJ2-5, with D tentatively TRBD1 (5 bases). Trimming shortened V by 0 bases and J by 4 bases, and 9 bases separated the two germline ends. Germline assignment: CDR1 GTSNPN and CDR2 SVGIG (reference sequence). This CDR3 has 13 residues. The CDR3 DNA is TGTGCCTGGAGTGTTGCGCAGGGAGAGACCCAGTACTTC. Translated: CAWSVAQGETQYF.